This T cell receptor (beta chain) was captured by sequencing in a study of human T cells and chemical hapten exposure. Unique molecular identifiers were affixed to discrete cDNA molecules within the library. Original processing notes: Sample TCR counts, which ranged from roughly 23,224 to 750,000, had a median of approximately 100,000. MiXCR was run by TCRdb on the RACE reads, yielding one entry per CDR3 protein. The V and J calls and clone size are TCRdb's, not the authors'. This sample has some 300,000 distinct CDR3 sequences, with 5.5% found just once. This clonotype was seen repeatedly, ten times or more. Time point specified: pre-sensitization, week 0. Described treatment: therapeutic diphenylcyclopropenone sensitization with weekly scalp DPC. Here the sequenced sample was whole blood, taken in connection with sensitization to the hapten diphenylcyclopropenone (DPC). This clonotype was sampled from a woman younger than 35 with alopecia areata. Some clones in this sample may be carry-over from other donors' samples.

CDR3 sequence reads: CASSGYRETHGYTF. The CDR3 coding sequence is TGTGCCAGCAGCGGGTACAGGGAGACCCATGGCTACACCTTC. V gene TRBV9 combines with J gene TRBJ1-2, with a tentative D call TRBD1 (6 bases). The V gene lost 3 bases and the J gene lost 6 bases, with 15 bases spanning the gap. Per germline, CDR1 SGDLS and CDR2 YYNGEE. The CDR3 totals 14 residues. The whole variable domain, filled in from reference TRBV9 and TRBJ1-2, reads DSGVTQTPKHLITATGQRVTLRCSPRSGDLSVYWYQQSLDQGLQFLIQYYNGEERAKGNILERFSAQQFPDLHSELNLSSLELGDSALYFCASSGYRETHGYTFGSGTRLTVV.